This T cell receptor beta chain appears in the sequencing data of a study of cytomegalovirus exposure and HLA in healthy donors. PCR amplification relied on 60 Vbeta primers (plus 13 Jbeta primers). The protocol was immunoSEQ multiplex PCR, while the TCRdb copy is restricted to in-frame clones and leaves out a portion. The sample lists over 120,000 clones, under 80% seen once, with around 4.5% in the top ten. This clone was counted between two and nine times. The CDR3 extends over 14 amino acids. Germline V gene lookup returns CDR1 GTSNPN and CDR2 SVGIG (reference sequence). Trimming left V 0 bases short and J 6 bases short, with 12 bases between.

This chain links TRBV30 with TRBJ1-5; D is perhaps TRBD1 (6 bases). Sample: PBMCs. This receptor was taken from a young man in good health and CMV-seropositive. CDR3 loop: CAWSVGQKVQPQHF. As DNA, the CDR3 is TGTGCCTGGAGTGTAGGACAGAAGGTTCAGCCCCAGCATTTT.